Reported below is one T cell receptor beta chain. Its antigen is as yet unknown. Data came from immunoSEQ multiplex PCR; TCRdb stores just in-frame clones and leaves some out. The data hold 95,000 to 100,000 clones, with 75% to 95% observed a single time. The data originate from a study of T cell responses to AZD1222 COVID-19 vaccine. Overall study context: Second-dose recipients at about 4 or about 12 weeks were treated as one pooled group. General observations from the study: No repertoire was sampled before or during the peak T cell response, only after it.

In germline, CDR1 is MNHEY, CDR2 SVGAGI. The ends were cut back, 6 bases at V and 2 bases at J, with 8 bases in the middle. The CDR3 consists of 13 residues. V and J are TRBV6-5 and TRBJ1-5; tentatively, D is TRBD1 (5 bases). This specimen was peripheral blood, taken on day 0 of AZD1222 vaccination. This clonotype was obtained from an adult in good health. In DNA, the CDR3 is TGTGCCAGCAGGATGGGGCGCAATCAGCCCCAGCATTTT. It yields the protein CASRMGRNQPQHF.